This T cell receptor (beta chain) was sequenced in a study of OX40 agonist ivuxolimab in advanced cancers. This clone was found once. Germline lookup yields CDR1 MDHEN and CDR2 SYDVKM. The CDR3 has 14 amino acids. Between the trimmed V and J ends, which lost 5 bases and 4 bases, there was a span of 14 bases. TCRdb's copy holds only in-frame clones and misses some; the assay was immunoSEQ multiplex PCR. The top ten clones hold around 3.8% of a sample with 55,000 to 65,000 clones, 85% of them seen once. This clonotype originated in an adult with an advanced solid tumor such as melanoma, head and neck, liver or kidney cancer. The sample consisted of CD4+ or CD8+ T cells sorted from blood, taken in a trial of the OX40 agonist ivuxolimab. The V call is TRBV28, the J call TRBJ1-1, with D possibly TRBD1 on 6 matching bases. For the CDR3, the DNA is TGTGCCAGCAGTCGGGGGGGGGCTGGCACTGAAGCTTTCTTT. As protein: CASSRGGAGTEAFF. Supplemented by reference TRBV28 and TRBJ1-1, the full variable domain reads DVKVTQSSRYLVKRTGEKVFLECVQDMDHENMFWYRQDPGLGLRLIYFSYDVKMKEKGDIPEGYSVSREKKERFSLILESASTNQTSMYLCASSRGGAGTEAFFGQGTRLTVV.